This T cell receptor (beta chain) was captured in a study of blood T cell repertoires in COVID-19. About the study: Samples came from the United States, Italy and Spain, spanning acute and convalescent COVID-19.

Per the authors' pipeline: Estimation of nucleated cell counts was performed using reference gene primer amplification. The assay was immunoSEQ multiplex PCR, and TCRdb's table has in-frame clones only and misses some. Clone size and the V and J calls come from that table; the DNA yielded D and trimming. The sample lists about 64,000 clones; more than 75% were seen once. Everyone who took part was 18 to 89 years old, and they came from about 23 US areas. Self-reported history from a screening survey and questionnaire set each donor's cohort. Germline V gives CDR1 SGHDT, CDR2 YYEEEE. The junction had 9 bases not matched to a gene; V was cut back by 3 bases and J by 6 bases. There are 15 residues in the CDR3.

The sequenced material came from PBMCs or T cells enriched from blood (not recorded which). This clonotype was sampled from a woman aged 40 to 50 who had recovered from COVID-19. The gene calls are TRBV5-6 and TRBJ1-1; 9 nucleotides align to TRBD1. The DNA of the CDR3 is TGTGCCAGCAGCTATTACCGGGACAGGGACCCTGAAGCTTTCTTT. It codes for CASSYYRDRDPEAFF.